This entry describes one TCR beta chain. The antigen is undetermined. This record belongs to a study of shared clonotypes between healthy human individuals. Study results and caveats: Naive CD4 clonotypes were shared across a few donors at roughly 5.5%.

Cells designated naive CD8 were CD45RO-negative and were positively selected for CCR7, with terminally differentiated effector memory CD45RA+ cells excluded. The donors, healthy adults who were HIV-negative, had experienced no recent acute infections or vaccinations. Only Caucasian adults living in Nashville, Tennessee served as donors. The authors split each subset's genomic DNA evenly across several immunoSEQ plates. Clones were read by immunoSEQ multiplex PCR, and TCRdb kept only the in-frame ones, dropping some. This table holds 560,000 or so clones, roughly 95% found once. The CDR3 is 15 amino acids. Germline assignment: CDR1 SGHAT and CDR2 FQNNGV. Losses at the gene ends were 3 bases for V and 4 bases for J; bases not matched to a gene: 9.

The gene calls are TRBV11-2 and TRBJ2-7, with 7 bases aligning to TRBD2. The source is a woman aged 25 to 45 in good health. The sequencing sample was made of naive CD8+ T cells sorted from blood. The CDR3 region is CASSFPTVGRYEQYF. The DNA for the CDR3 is TGTGCCAGCAGCTTCCCGACCGTCGGGAGGTACGAGCAGTACTTC.